The entry that follows covers one T cell receptor (beta chain) sequence. What antigen it recognizes has not been identified. No much larger clone exists at a distance of one base, and base qualities are not known. Using the deep immunoSEQ assay, multiplex PCR amplified TCR CDR3 regions from genomic DNA. Extracted genomic DNA from each cell subset was distributed evenly across all wells of several immunoSEQ 96-well plates, and each plate was treated as a replicate. For sorted subsets, around 200 ng genomic DNA, equal to tens of thousands of T cell genomes, was loaded into each replicate PCR. Purified libraries were quantified with a Qubit 3.0 fluorometer, sized on a Bioanalyzer 2100, and re-quantified with the KAPA Library Quantification kit. A separate single-read 150-cycle Illumina NextSeq 550 flow cell was used to sequence each immunoSEQ 96-well plate. On the authors' methods: Because the immunoSEQ output held only junctional sequences and lacked quality scores, the filtering could not match the filtering applied to full-length reads. To assign V/J genes and CDR3, sequences were annotated against IMGT germline references using PyIR, a Python wrapper for IgBLAST v1.9. Reads were filtered out if the reads had weak V/J assignments (E-value above 1e-6), no CDR3, stop codons, out-of-frame junctions, or ambiguous translated residues. V3J clonotypes were defined by identical inferred V gene, J gene, and CDR3 amino acid sequence. Percentage overlap between repertoires was calculated by dividing the number of shared unique clonotypes by the size of the smaller repertoire. Three approaches were used to assess repertoire richness: RTK rarefaction, the Chao1 estimator, and Recon v2.1 estimates of unobserved clonotypes. Generation probabilities for all TCRbeta clonotypes obtained by the gDNA method from several donors were computed using OLGA. TCRdb stores this immuneACCESS table with in-frame sequences only. Part of the clones is absent; in the studies checked, under half of the shortfall reflects unresolved V genes, and no reason is known for the rest. V and J calls and clone size are as listed in that table; D and trimming were resolved from the DNA. The sample records roughly 2 million clones, around 95% of which are singletons. The ten largest clones represent roughly 0.13% of the sample.

The sample originates from a study of shared clonotypes between healthy human individuals (dated by TCRdb to about 2020). In terms of the full investigation: The cohort comprised a couple of women and a few men aged 18 to 49 years. The study deeply sequenced blood TCR repertoires of about 5 healthy adults to estimate repertoire size and the extent of clonotype sharing between individuals. Each donor's leukapheresis produced roughly between roughly 0.85 and 10 billion PBMCs. For each donor, three plates each were used for CD4 naive and CD4 memory, two plates were used for CD8 naive, and one plate was used for CD8 memory. To increase sequencing depth and limit assay-specific biases, TCR repertoire library preparation and sequencing were carried out by different laboratories using diverse techniques.

The study at large found these results: Pairwise subsampling led to the expectation that sequencing depth would affect the degree of clonotype sharing among donors. When four donors were compared, the shared fraction of clonotypes was around 5% for naive CD4, less than 4% for naive CD8, 2% to 2.5% for memory CD4, and 0.3% to 0.5% for memory CD8. Sampling was restricted to blood, and TCR repertoires in tissues likely differ from the TCR repertoires found in blood. Larger estimated clonotype richness was generally found for naive subsets than for memory subsets. Compared with non-shared clonotypes, the clonotypes found in all four sorted-subset donors had higher generation probabilities. Even with the large sequencing depth, rarefaction of the sorted-subset datasets indicated that sequencing was incomplete. Because the study included a small number of donors, the genetic and exposure-history diversity represented was limited.

The donors were healthy, HIV-negative adults who had no recently reported acute infections or vaccinations. Every donor was a Caucasian adult living in Nashville, Tennessee, USA. CD4+ T cells were enriched by magnetic negative selection, after which naive cells were positively selected on CD45RA and the negative fraction was taken as the memory subset. Blood was obtained by leukapheresis, after which PBMCs were separated by Ficoll-Histopaque density gradient centrifugation and cryopreserved in liquid nitrogen vapor phase. Purity and quantity of every magnetically sorted T cell population were checked by analytical flow cytometry. Genomic DNA was isolated from each sorted fraction and quantified by UV absorbance on a Nanodrop 2000c. This receptor was obtained from a man between 18 and 29 years old in good health. Sequences were obtained from naive CD4+ T cells sorted from blood. Sample cell subset or site, as interpreted from the label and publication: CD45RA+ positively selected.

The sequenced DNA: TGCGCCAGCAGCTTGCGGGGACAGGGGGCCACCGGGGAGCTGTTTTTT. Its coded protein is CASSLRGQGATGELFF. The rearranged segments are TRBV5-1 and TRBJ2-2; 12 central nucleotides agree with TRBD1. The CDR3, from cysteine to phenylalanine, totals 16 residues. The CDR3 DNA has 48 bases and is translated from base 1. CDR1 and CDR2 (SGHRS, YFSETQ) derive from the germline V gene. V is cut back by 1 base and J by 4 bases, with 2 bases in the junction unmatched.